One and the same sample provided the 27 T cell receptor beta chains below, sequenced in a study of CD8 T cells in ankylosing spondylitis. MiXCR, applied by TCRdb to the 5' RACE reads, yields one record per CDR3 protein. The profile shows 350,000 to 400,000 distinct CDR3 sequences, roughly 20% of them singletons. The sequenced sample was blood, either unsorted or a sorted T cell fraction (not recorded which). Receptors originate from a male donor with ankylosing spondylitis or in good health (not recorded which).

This rearrangement joins TRBV11-2 to TRBJ2-7, with D unresolved. The ends were cut back, 0 bases at V and 3 bases at J, with 6 bases in the middle. The CDR3 runs to 13 residues. The germline V gene encodes CDR1 SGHAT and CDR2 FQNNGV. CDR3 sequence reads: CASSLDYFYEQYF. Here the CDR3 DNA reads TGTGCCAGCAGCTTAGACTACTTCTACGAGCAGTACTTC.

This clonotype was detected only a few times. This chain uses TRBV9 with TRBJ2-7; possible D gene TRBD1, 6 bases. The CDR3 runs 13 residues. Germline loops: CDR1 SGDLS, CDR2 YYNGEE. The ends were cut back, 3 bases at V and 4 bases at J, with 11 bases in the middle. This CDR3 reads CASSGGPRYEQYF. The CDR3 DNA follows: TGTGCCAGCAGCGGGGGGCCGCGGTACGAGCAGTACTTC.

This clonotype was observed a single time. This chain connects TRBV20-1 to TRBJ2-2; the match to TRBD2 covers 7 bases. The germline gives CDR1 DFQATT, CDR2 SNEGSKA (reference sequence). The V segment lost 6 bases and the J segment 3 bases; nucleotides outside the gene matches: 7. The CDR3 loop spans 14 amino acids. The CDR3 sequence: CSASGGEYTGELFF. In DNA form, the CDR3 reads TGCAGTGCCAGTGGGGGGGAGTACACCGGGGAGCTGTTTTTT.

The chain combines TRBV30 with TRBJ2-7, with TRBD1 matching 12 bases. The germline CDR1 and CDR2 sequences are GTSNPN and SVGIG (reference sequence). The CDR3 length is 14 residues. With 2 bases clipped from V and 4 bases from J, the junction kept 3 bases outside the gene matches. CDR3 protein: CAWSWGQGAYEQYF. The CDR3 DNA is TGTGCCTGGAGTTGGGGACAGGGGGCTTACGAGCAGTACTTC.

In this sample, this clonotype turned up a few times. The chain uses TRBV9 and TRBJ2-3; a weak D match, TRBD1 (5 bases). The length of the CDR3 is 15 residues. V lost 0 bases, J lost 0 bases, and 8 bases lay in between. CDR1 is SGDLS and CDR2 is YYNGEE in the germline V gene. In DNA, the CDR3 is TGTGCCAGCAGCGTAGAGGGGTCTAGCACAGATACGCAGTATTTT. Amino acids: CASSVEGSSTDTQYF.

This sequence joins TRBV28 and TRBJ2-6; D ambiguous. V gave up 3 bases and J gave up 1 base, with 19 bases separating them. CDR3 size: 19 residues. CDR1 and CDR2 (germline): MDHEN, SYDVKM. CDR3: CASSFPILQVESGANVLTF. CDR3 in DNA: TGTGCCAGCAGTTTCCCCATCCTCCAGGTGGAATCTGGGGCCAACGTCCTGACTTTC. Filled out from reference TRBV28 and TRBJ2-6, the complete variable domain reads DVKVTQSSRYLVKRTGEKVFLECVQDMDHENMFWYRQDPGLGLRLIYFSYDVKMKEKGDIPEGYSVSREKKERFSLILESASTNQTSMYLCASSFPILQVESGANVLTFGAGSRLTVL.

The genes are TRBV27 and TRBJ2-7, with a tentative D call TRBD1 (6 bases). Per germline, CDR1 MNHEY and CDR2 SMNVEV (reference sequence). V lost 2 bases and J 6 bases, leaving 20 bases between the germline ends. This CDR3 comprises 16 residues. The CDR3 loop is CASSLLTTGILVEQYF. The DNA for the CDR3 is TGTGCCAGCAGTTTACTTACGACAGGTATCCTAGTCGAGCAGTACTTC.

This clonotype was counted a few times. The J gene is TRBJ2-7, the V gene TRBV20-1; D may be TRBD1 (6 bases). Per the germline V gene, CDR1 is DFQATT and CDR2 is SNEGSKA (reference sequence). V shed 2 bases and J shed 2 bases, with 10 bases lying between them. The CDR3 loop spans 13 amino acids. The CDR3 here is CSARPGAAYEQYF. Written as DNA, the CDR3 is TGCAGTGCTAGACCAGGGGCCGCCTACGAGCAGTACTTC.

This sequence joins TRBV20-1 and TRBJ2-3; 7 nucleotides match TRBD2. The CDR3 sequence is 12 residues long. The V and J ends lost 7 bases and 2 bases, in that order; junction bases with no gene match: 3. CDR1 DFQATT and CDR2 SNEGSKA come from the germline V gene (reference sequence). The CDR3 spells CSVLALTDTQYF. The CDR3 DNA follows: TGCAGTGTACTAGCGCTCACAGATACGCAGTATTTT.

In its sample, this clonotype was seen a few times. J is TRBJ2-7 and V is TRBV4-1, with D perhaps TRBD1 or TRBD2 (5 bases each). CDR3 size: 14 residues. Germline loops: CDR1 MGHRA, CDR2 YSYEKL. Trimming cost V 5 bases and J 3 bases, with 14 bases left between them. The DNA for the CDR3 is TGCGCCAGCAGCAGGGGACCGTTAGACTACGAGCAGTACTTC. It is translated as CASSRGPLDYEQYF.

This clonotype was counted between two and nine times. The gene calls are TRBV20-1 and TRBJ2-7; D possibly corresponds to TRBD2 (7 bases). The CDR3 consists of 14 residues. CDR1 is DFQATT, CDR2 SNEGSKA, per germline (reference sequence). Deletions cut 6 bases from V and 2 bases from J, with 17 bases between. The CDR3 sequence is CSAKEEGGPYEQYF. DNA of the CDR3: TGCAGTGCCAAAGAGGAGGGGGGGCCCTACGAGCAGTACTTC.

This clonotype was seen a few times. The rearrangement uses TRBV4-1 and TRBJ2-4; D perhaps matches TRBD2 (5 bases). Trimming shortened V by 2 bases and J by 5 bases, and 16 bases separated the two germline ends. CDR3 length equals 16 residues. CDR1 is MGHRA, CDR2 YSYEKL, per germline. In DNA form, the CDR3 reads TGCGCCAGCAGCCAACCGATTGGGAGATTGGAAAACATTCAGTACTTC. It yields the protein CASSQPIGRLENIQYF.

The chain carries TRBV28 and TRBJ2-3, with 15 bases that match TRBD2. The germline V gene has CDR1 MDHEN and CDR2 SYDVKM. The trim removed 4 bases at V and 2 bases at J, leaving 4 bases unmatched. This CDR3 region has 17 residues. CDR3 amino acids: CASSSGLAGGYTDTQYF. As DNA, the CDR3 is TGTGCCAGCAGTTCCGGACTAGCGGGGGGGTACACAGATACGCAGTATTTT.

This chain links TRBV20-1 with TRBJ1-1; tentative D call: TRBD1 (5 bases). CDR1 is DFQATT and CDR2 is SNEGSKA in the germline V gene (reference sequence). V was cut by 3 bases and J by 11 bases, with 13 bases left in between. The CDR3 is made up of 11 amino acids. In DNA, the CDR3 is TGCAGTGCTAGGGCGGGACCCGGGGCTTTCTTT. Translation gives CSARAGPGAFF.

The rearrangement joins TRBV29-1 to TRBJ2-7; 7 positions match TRBD1. V shed 4 bases, J shed 3 bases, and the junction held 9 bases outside the gene matches. Germline V gene sequence: CDR1 SQVTM, CDR2 ANQGSEA. The CDR3 totals 14 residues. The CDR3 spells CSVGVWGQIYEQYF. The DNA of the CDR3 is TGCAGCGTTGGAGTGTGGGGACAGATCTACGAGCAGTACTTC.

This clonotype was detected only a few times. The chain has TRBV7-2 and TRBJ2-2; 7 bases are shared with TRBD2. This CDR3 has 17 amino acids. V trimming: 5 bases; J trimming: 3 bases; junction bases outside the gene matches: 12. Germline values: CDR1 SGHTA, CDR2 FQGNSA. The CDR3 sequence: CASSPLPGGGYTGELFF. CDR3 sequence (DNA): TGTGCCAGCAGCCCACTCCCTGGCGGGGGATACACCGGGGAGCTGTTTTTT.

This clonotype was counted only a few times. The chain combines TRBV29-1 with TRBJ2-7; D remains unclear. The CDR3 extends over 11 amino acids. Deletions cut 3 bases from V and 3 bases from J, with 6 bases between. The germline V gene has CDR1 SQVTM and CDR2 ANQGSEA. CDR3 coding DNA: TGCAGCGTTGAGCGGAACTACGAGCAGTACTTC. Translating it yields CSVERNYEQYF.

This clonotype appeared a few times. The chain has TRBV12-3 or TRBV12-4 and TRBJ1-5; the D gene is possibly TRBD1 (5 bases). This CDR3 region has 15 residues. V dropped 5 bases and J dropped 0 bases, with 11 bases sitting between them. CDR3 sequence reads: CASSNRDFSNQPQHF. The CDR3, as DNA: TGTGCCAGCAGTAACCGGGACTTTAGCAATCAGCCCCAGCATTTT.

The V gene is TRBV20-1, the J gene TRBJ2-7; the match to TRBD2 covers 9 bases. Germline values: CDR1 DFQATT, CDR2 SNEGSKA (reference sequence). V shed 8 bases and J 1 base; nucleotides not matched to a gene: 9. This CDR3 comprises 14 residues. CDR3 region: CSPAIAGDSYEQYF. CDR3 DNA: TGCAGTCCGGCGATAGCGGGGGATTCCTACGAGCAGTACTTC.

This clonotype has just a few counts. CDR3 region: CASSHVTSGHNEQFF. In DNA form, the CDR3 reads TGTGCCAGCAGCCACGTGACTAGCGGCCACAATGAGCAGTTCTTC. The chain is built from TRBV3-1 and TRBJ2-1; TRBD2 matches 9 bases. The CDR3 consists of 15 residues. Germline V gene sequence: CDR1 LGHDT, CDR2 YNNKEL (reference sequence). Losses at the gene ends were 3 bases for V and 5 bases for J; bases not matched to a gene: 5.

This chain connects TRBV30 to TRBJ1-4, with D tentatively TRBD1 (5 bases). The CDR3 runs to 14 residues. Germline V gene data show CDR1 as GTSNPN and CDR2 as SVGIG (reference sequence). Trimming took off 0 bases at V and 8 bases at J, with 13 bases between the two ends. The CDR3 DNA follows: TGTGCCTGGAGTGTCGGGCAGGGTAACGAAAAACTGTTTTTT. It specifies CAWSVGQGNEKLFF.

This chain links TRBV11-2 with TRBJ2-3; tentatively, D is TRBD2 (5 bases). Between the trimmed V and J ends, which lost 1 base and 6 bases, there was a span of 14 bases. Looked up from germline, CDR1 is SGHAT and CDR2 is FQNNGV. The CDR3 is 15 amino acids. The CDR3 sequence is CASSLGASWADTQYF. The CDR3 bases are TGTGCCAGCAGCTTAGGGGCTAGCTGGGCCGATACGCAGTATTTT.

This clonotype was observed a few times. This chain joins TRBV24-1 and TRBJ2-1; D is undetermined. The CDR3 extends over 11 amino acids. V lost 4 bases to trimming and J lost 4 bases, with 1 base between them. Germline values: CDR1 KGHDR, CDR2 SFDVKD. The CDR3 coding sequence is TGTGCCACCAGTGAATACAATGAGCAGTTCTTC. Amino acid sequence: CATSEYNEQFF.

This chain connects TRBV6-5 to TRBJ2-5; the D gene could be TRBD1 or TRBD2 (5 bases each). CDR1 is MNHEY, CDR2 SVGAGI, per germline. CDR3 length: 14 amino acids. V was pared by 0 bases and J by 4 bases, with 9 bases between. The CDR3 sequence is CASSYSGAGETQYF. In nucleotides, the CDR3 is TGTGCCAGCAGTTACTCAGGGGCGGGAGAGACCCAGTACTTC.

The table lists this clonotype with a few counts. This chain links TRBV4-1 with TRBJ1-1, with 8 bases matching TRBD1. The V and J ends lost 0 bases and 4 bases, in that order; junction bases with no gene match: 4. Germline assignment: CDR1 MGHRA and CDR2 YSYEKL. There are 15 residues in the CDR3. The DNA of the CDR3 is TGCGCCAGCAGCCAAGAGGACAGGGAGGGCACTGAAGCTTTCTTT. It codes for CASSQEDREGTEAFF.

The gene calls are TRBV24-1 and TRBJ2-1; D is ambiguous. The CDR3 totals 11 residues. The ends were cut back, 2 bases at V and 7 bases at J, with 2 bases in the middle. Per germline, CDR1 KGHDR and CDR2 SFDVKD. The CDR3, as DNA: TGTGCCACCAGTGATTCGAATGAGCAGTTCTTC. Its translation is CATSDSNEQFF.

This clonotype was counted many times. The rearrangement links TRBV6-4 to TRBJ2-1; 8 nucleotides match TRBD1. V was clipped by 1 base and J by 9 bases; unmatched bases: 5. The CDR3 loop spans 14 amino acids. The germline V gene has CDR1 MRHNA and CDR2 SNTAGT. The CDR3 spells CASSDFPDRGEQFF. CDR3 DNA sequence: TGTGCCAGCAGTGACTTCCCAGACAGGGGTGAGCAGTTCTTC.